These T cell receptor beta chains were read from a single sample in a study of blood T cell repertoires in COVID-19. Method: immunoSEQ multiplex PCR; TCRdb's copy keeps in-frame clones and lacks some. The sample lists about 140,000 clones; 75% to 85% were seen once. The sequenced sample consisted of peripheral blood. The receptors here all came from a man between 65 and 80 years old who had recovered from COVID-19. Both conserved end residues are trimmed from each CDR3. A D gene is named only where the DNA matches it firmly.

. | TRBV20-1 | SASHNEQF
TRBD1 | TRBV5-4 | ASSTGQGAVYEQY
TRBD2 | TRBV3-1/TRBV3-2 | ASRPGLAGYEQF
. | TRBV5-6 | ASSLGTSTSYEQY
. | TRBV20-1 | SASYAETQY
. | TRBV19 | ASSIGFQEYLYGGT
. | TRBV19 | ASRDTNSYEQY
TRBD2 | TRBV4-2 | ASSQDLGSGMQREQY
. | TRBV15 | ATSRVLANTEAF
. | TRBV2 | ASSESGGPKMNTEAF
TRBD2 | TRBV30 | AWSNPVRTSGWMI
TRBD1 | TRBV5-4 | ASSPLQGAGTEAF
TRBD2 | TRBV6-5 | ASGRGRGETQY
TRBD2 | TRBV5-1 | ASTDYLAGGADTQY
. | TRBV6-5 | ASSHNSGPNEKLF
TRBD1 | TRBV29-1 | SVAGQSSYNEQF
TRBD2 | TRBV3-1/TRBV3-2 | ASSQRETTETQY
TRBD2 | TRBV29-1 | SVVGQREVRDTQY
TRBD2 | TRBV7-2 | ASSQGLAGGPTYNEQF
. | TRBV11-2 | ASSPTSLIDTQY
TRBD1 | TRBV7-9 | ASSFDWDSDGYT
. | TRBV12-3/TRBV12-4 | ASSPSGANVLT
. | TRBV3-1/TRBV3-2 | ASSPLQETQY
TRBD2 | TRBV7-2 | ASSFSGRWGETQY
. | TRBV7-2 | ASRGVEGALNTGELF
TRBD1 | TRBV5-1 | ASSLGQGFSSSGYT
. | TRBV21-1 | ASSKGIGGSAKNIQY
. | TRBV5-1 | ASSLDISGHTPYEQY
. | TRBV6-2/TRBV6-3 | ASSYEWGPEKLF